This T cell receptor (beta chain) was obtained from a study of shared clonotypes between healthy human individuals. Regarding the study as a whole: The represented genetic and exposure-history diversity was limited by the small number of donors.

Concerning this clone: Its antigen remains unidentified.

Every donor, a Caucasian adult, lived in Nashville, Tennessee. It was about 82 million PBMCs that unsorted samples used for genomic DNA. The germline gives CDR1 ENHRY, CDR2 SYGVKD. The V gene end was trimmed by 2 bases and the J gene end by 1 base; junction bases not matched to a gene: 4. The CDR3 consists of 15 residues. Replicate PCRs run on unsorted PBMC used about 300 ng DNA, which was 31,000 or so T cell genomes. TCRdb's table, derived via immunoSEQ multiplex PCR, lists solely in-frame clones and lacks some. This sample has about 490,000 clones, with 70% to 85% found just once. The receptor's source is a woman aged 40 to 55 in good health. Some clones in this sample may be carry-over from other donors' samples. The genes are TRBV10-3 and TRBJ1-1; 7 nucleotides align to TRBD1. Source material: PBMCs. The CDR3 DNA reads TGTGCCATCAGTGAGGAACCAGGGGGGAACACTGAAGCTTTCTTT. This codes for CAISEEPGGNTEAFF.